This is a list of T cell receptor beta chains from one sample in a study of cytomegalovirus exposure and HLA in healthy donors. This table comes from immunoSEQ multiplex PCR, and its TCRdb copy is limited to in-frame clones, with some not included. Of more than 130,000 clones in the sample, about four fifths were seen once. Input material: PBMCs. The receptor set was obtained from a man aged 25 to 40 in good health and CMV-seronegative. CDR3s include the opening cysteine and the closing phenylalanine or tryptophan. Fields, in order: V gene, clone size, D gene, CDR3 length, J gene, CDR3 protein, CDR3 DNA. D genes are given only for firm matches. Not all rows give a size; the values are once, few, many and, for expanded clones, a class.

TRBV28	NA	NA	15	TRBJ2-3	CASITGTASTDTQYF	TGTGCCAGTATAACAGGGACCGCATCCACAGATACGCAGTATTTT
TRBV4-1	few	TRBD1	14	TRBJ1-5	CASSQVTGAQPQHF	TGCGCCAGCAGCCAAGTGACAGGGGCTCAGCCCCAGCATTTT
TRBV2	NA	TRBD1	12	TRBJ1-5	CASSLGQAPQHF	TGTGCCAGCAGCTTGGGACAGGCGCCCCAGCATTTT
TRBV19	NA	TRBD1	17	TRBJ2-7	CASSIVPTGTGSHEQYF	TGTGCCAGTAGTATAGTCCCCACCGGGACAGGGTCCCACGAGCAGTACTTC
TRBV5-1	NA	TRBD2	15	TRBJ2-5	CASSWTSGGQETQYF	TGCGCCAGCAGCTGGACTAGCGGGGGCCAAGAGACCCAGTACTTC
TRBV6-1	NA	TRBD1	15	TRBJ1-3	CASTSPGGPGNTIYF	TGTGCCAGCACCAGCCCAGGGGGGCCTGGAAACACCATATATTTT
TRBV2	NA	NA	15	TRBJ1-3	CASSENRDSGNTIYF	TGTGCCAGCAGTGAGAACAGGGACTCTGGAAACACCATATATTTT
TRBV28	NA	NA	13	TRBJ2-2	CASSSPSLGELFF	TGTGCCAGCAGTTCGCCTTCACTCGGGGAGCTGTTTTTT
TRBV28	NA	NA	12	TRBJ1-2	CASSSQRGGYTF	TGTGCCAGCAGTTCCCAGAGAGGTGGCTACACCTTC
TRBV6-5	NA	NA	12	TRBJ1-1	CASNRGGGEAFF	TGTGCCAGCAACCGCGGTGGAGGTGAAGCTTTCTTT
TRBV5-1	NA	NA	17	TRBJ2-7	CASSFFPRQAVSYEQYF	TGCGCCAGCAGCTTCTTTCCACGGCAGGCCGTCTCCTACGAGCAGTACTTC
TRBV5-8	NA	NA	13	TRBJ1-2	CASSLDVKYGYTF	TGTGCCAGCAGCCTAGACGTTAAGTATGGCTACACCTTC
TRBV5-1	few	NA	14	TRBJ1-4	CASSLEPPSKKLFF	TGCGCCAGCAGCTTGGAGCCCCCCTCGAAAAAACTGTTTTTT
TRBV4-2	NA	NA	15	TRBJ2-7	CASSPGGTPTYEQYF	TGTGCCAGCAGCCCAGGGGGGACGCCAACCTACGAGCAGTACTTC
TRBV27	NA	TRBD2	16	TRBJ2-1	CASSPERGWGYNEQFF	TGTGCCAGCAGTCCTGAGCGGGGCTGGGGTTACAATGAGCAGTTCTTC
TRBV5-1	NA	TRBD1	15	TRBJ1-4	CASSLGQGATEKLFF	TGCGCCAGCAGCTTGGGGCAGGGGGCGACGGAAAAACTGTTTTTT
TRBV15	NA	TRBD2	17	TRBJ2-1	CATSRRLAGLSYNEQFF	TGTGCCACCAGCAGAAGACTAGCGGGGCTCTCCTACAATGAGCAGTTCTTC
TRBV7-9	NA	NA	16	TRBJ1-1	CASSLGAGSGNTEAFF	TGTGCCAGCAGCTTAGGGGCGGGGTCGGGGAACACTGAAGCTTTCTTT
TRBV20-1	NA	NA	11	TRBJ1-1	CSVGEGNWAFF	TGCAGTGTTGGGGAGGGGAACTGGGCTTTCTTT
TRBV27	NA	NA	13	TRBJ1-5	CASRQGSNQPQHF	TGTGCCAGCAGACAGGGTAGCAATCAGCCCCAGCATTTT